A selection of T cell receptor beta chains follows, all from one sample in a study of a mutant IDH1 vaccine in newly diagnosed glioma. This table comes from immunoSEQ multiplex PCR, and its TCRdb copy is limited to in-frame clones, with some not included. Of 68,000 or so clones listed, around 82% are singletons. Antigen specificity for these receptors is unknown. Sequences were derived from PBMCs, sampled from a glioma patient whose treatment included an IDH1 peptide vaccine. The receptors come from a man younger than 35 with glioma. Both conserved end residues are part of each CDR3. Rows may omit the clone size; those that give it use once, few, many or a size class.

TRBJ1-1,TRBV4-3,many,CASSQELEREAFF
TRBJ2-3,TRBV9,NA,CASSATGGADTQYF
TRBJ2-7,TRBV2,NA,CASISRFSGEQYF
TRBJ2-5,TRBV30,NA,CAWSSGTSGFDLKYF
TRBJ1-3,TRBV4-3,NA,CASSQDRQLRNTIYF
TRBJ2-5,TRBV5-1,NA,CASSLAAETQYF
TRBJ2-1,TRBV9,NA,CASSGRDANYNEQFF
TRBJ1-1,TRBV6-5,NA,CASSYSRGQGGSEAFF
TRBJ2-2,TRBV7-9,NA,CASSSRFDTNTGELFF
TRBJ1-2,TRBV7-9,NA,CASSLASGLDYGYTF
TRBJ1-4,TRBV5-4,NA,CASSSPGSSEKLFF
TRBJ1-2,TRBV6-5,NA,CASSYTGKNGYTF
TRBJ2-5,TRBV2,NA,CASTAGAMKTQYF
TRBJ1-1,TRBV30,NA,CASPGGRSTEAFF
TRBJ2-3,TRBV4-3,NA,CASSRGGGRGDTQYF
TRBJ1-2,TRBV30,NA,CAWRAPGRGGYTF
TRBJ1-1,TRBV19,NA,CASSIDRAGRNTEAFF
TRBJ1-1,TRBV9,NA,CASTQDITKNTEAFF
TRBJ1-1,TRBV16,NA,CASSHGQGGGMNTEAFF
TRBJ1-4,TRBV5-4,few,CASSFYRGPANEKLFF
TRBJ1-4,TRBV2,NA,CASSERGLMLEKLFF
TRBJ1-1,TRBV18,NA,CASSPFRDWDTEAFF
TRBJ2-7,TRBV4-3,NA,CASSQGQVGEQYF
TRBJ1-2,TRBV30,NA,CAWSLRWTGRNYGYTF
TRBJ1-3,TRBV7-6,NA,CASSLDRGAGNTIYF
TRBJ1-6,TRBV4-3,NA,CASSQDIQKAYNSPLHF
TRBJ1-5,TRBV7-6,once,CASSLGARPGEHSNQPQHF
TRBJ1-2,TRBV6-4,NA,CASSDSGGKNRGYTF
TRBJ2-1,TRBV28,NA,CASSLLVGLAPFF
TRBJ1-3,TRBV4-3,NA,CASSQDRGAGNTIYF
TRBJ2-7,TRBV21-1,NA,CASSSRRVRGNEQYF
TRBJ2-6,TRBV28,NA,CASNPGQAVSGANVLTF
TRBJ2-3,TRBV7-6,once,CASSLVPGTSGSSTDTQYF
TRBJ1-2,TRBV21-1,NA,CAGSKGGERPEITYGYTF
TRBJ1-4,TRBV19,NA,CASSIWSANEKLFF
TRBJ1-6,TRBV4-2,NA,CASSQYDRGSSYNSPLHF
TRBJ1-1,TRBV9,NA,CASSVGVQNTEAFF
TRBJ1-1,TRBV7-9,NA,CASSILRTGNTEAFF
TRBJ1-1,TRBV7-2,NA,CASSLSPGGGTEAFF
TRBJ2-5,TRBV5-1,NA,CASSLAGAGGPQETQYF
TRBJ2-7,TRBV9,NA,CASSVGTGTYEQYF
TRBJ1-5,TRBV19,few,CASSADRASPQPQHF
TRBJ1-4,TRBV7-2,few,CASSPYRTGLGEKLFF
TRBJ2-3,TRBV13,once,CASSPAGGGTDTQYF
TRBJ1-3,TRBV7-2,NA,CASSLDLISSGNTIYF
TRBJ2-7,TRBV10-3,NA,CAISGTSGSDKYEQYF
TRBJ2-5,TRBV18,NA,CASSPQGGQETQYF
TRBJ1-1,TRBV25-1,NA,CASSALSGQTNTEAFF
TRBJ1-1,TRBV2,few,CASSESSRGFF
TRBJ1-2,TRBV10-3,NA,CAISVLTGGDGYTF
TRBJ1-5,TRBV6-5,NA,CASSYGTGYQPQHF